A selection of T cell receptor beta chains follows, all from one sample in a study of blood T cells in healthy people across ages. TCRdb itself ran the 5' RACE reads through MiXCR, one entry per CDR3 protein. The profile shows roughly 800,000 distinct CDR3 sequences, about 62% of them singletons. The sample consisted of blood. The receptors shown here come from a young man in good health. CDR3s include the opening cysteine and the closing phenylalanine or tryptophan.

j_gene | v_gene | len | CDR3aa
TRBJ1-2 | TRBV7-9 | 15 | CASTILGTANYGYTF
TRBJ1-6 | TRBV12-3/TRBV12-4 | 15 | CASSYGTGWNSPLHF
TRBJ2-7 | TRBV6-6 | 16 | CASSGDRSQQFDEQYF
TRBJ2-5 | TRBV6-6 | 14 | CASSSRPSQETQYF
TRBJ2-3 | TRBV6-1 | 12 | CASRTFSIVQYF
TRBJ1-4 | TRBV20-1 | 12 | CSAPNEGEKLFF
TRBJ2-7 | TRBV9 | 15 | CASSVEGAGVYEQYF
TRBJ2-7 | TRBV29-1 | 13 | CSVATSGSYEQYF
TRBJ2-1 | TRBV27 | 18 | CASSLSISSGGTHNEQFF
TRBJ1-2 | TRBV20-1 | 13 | CSARGFQDYGYTF
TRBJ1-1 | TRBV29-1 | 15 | CSVQPIDRGVTEAFF
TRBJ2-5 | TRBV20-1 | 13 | CSARRENQETQYF
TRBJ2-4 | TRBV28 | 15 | CASRPSGPFKNIQYF
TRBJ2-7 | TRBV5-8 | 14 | CASSLELGGYEQYF
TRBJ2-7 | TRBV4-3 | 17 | CASSQEPGPMALYEQYF
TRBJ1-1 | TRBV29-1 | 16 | CSVEAGQGGMNTEAFF
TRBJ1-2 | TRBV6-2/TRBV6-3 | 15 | CATLDSGTGVDGYTF
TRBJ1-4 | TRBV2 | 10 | CASSEVKLFF
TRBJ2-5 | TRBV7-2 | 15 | CASRPTLAGGETQYF
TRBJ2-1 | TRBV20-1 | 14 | CSARGTTSGNEQFF
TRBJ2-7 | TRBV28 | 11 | CASKGELEQYF
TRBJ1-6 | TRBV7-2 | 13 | CASSLALPSPLHF
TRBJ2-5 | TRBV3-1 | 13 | CASSPTGKETQYF
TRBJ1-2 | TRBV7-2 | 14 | CASSPDLTPSGYTF
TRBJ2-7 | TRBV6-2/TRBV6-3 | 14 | CASSYPNTQGKPYF
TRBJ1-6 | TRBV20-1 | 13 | CSAVSSYNSPLHF
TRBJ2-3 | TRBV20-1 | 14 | CSANIGSSTDTQYF
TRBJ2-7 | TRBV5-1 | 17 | CARSLRASRTTPDEQYF
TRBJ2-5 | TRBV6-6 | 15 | CVSSPPLGASAEQYF
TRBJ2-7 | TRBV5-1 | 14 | CASRIRGTADEQYF
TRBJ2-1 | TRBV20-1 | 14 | CSARDSASGRGQFF
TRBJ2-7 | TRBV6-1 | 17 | CASSEKRSRAYSYEQYF